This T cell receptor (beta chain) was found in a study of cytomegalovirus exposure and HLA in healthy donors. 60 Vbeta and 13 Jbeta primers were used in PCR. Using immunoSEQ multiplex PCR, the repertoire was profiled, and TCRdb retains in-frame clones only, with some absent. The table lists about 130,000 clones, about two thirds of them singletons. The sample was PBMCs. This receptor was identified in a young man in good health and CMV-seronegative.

CDR3: CASSVAGGTDTQYF. CDR3 nucleotides: TGTGCCAGCAGCGTAGCGGGGGGTACAGATACGCAGTATTTT. This chain joins TRBV6-1 and TRBJ2-3; 10 bases map to TRBD2. The CDR3 consists of 14 residues. Looked up from germline, CDR1 is MNHNS and CDR2 is SASEGT. Trimming cost V 6 bases and J 3 bases; bases outside gene matches: 3.